The next 9 T cell receptor beta chains were all read from a single sample in a study of vaccination and CD4 T cells after COVID-19. Treatment specified: 10-day PBMC culture with coronavirus spike peptide pools or control peptides (ViraFEST assay). Sequencing of the DNA from cultured CD4+ T cells was carried out with the Oncomine TCR Beta short-read assay. TCRdb independently ran MiXCR on the PCR reads; one entry per CDR3 protein. The table lists approximately 16,000 distinct CDR3 sequences, around 52% of them singletons. Their antigens remain unidentified. The sequences come from CD4+ T cells from blood, cultured in vitro, collected before SARS-CoV-2 vaccination. These TCRs come from a human donor who had recovered from COVID-19.

This clonotype was picked up a small number of times. In nucleotides, the CDR3 is TGTGCCAGCAGCTTAGAAATGTTCGGAGGCTACACCTTC. It yields the protein CASSLEMFGGYTF. The chain has TRBV7-2 and TRBJ1-2, with no clear D. Trimming pared 1 base from V and 8 bases from J, leaving 11 bases between. Per the germline V gene, CDR1 is SGHTA and CDR2 is FQGNSA. The CDR3 has 13 amino acids.

This chain uses TRBV20-1 with TRBJ1-2; D is uncertain. This CDR3 has 15 amino acids. The germline CDR1 and CDR2 sequences are DFQATT and SNEGSKA (reference sequence). With 0 bases removed from V and 1 base from J, the gap between germline ends came to 12 bases. This chain's CDR3 is CSARDLKGFNYGYTF. CDR3 coding DNA: TGCAGTGCTAGAGATCTTAAGGGTTTTAACTATGGCTACACCTTC.

The V and J genes are TRBV6-2 or TRBV6-3 and TRBJ2-7; 9 nucleotides match TRBD1. V trimming: 6 bases; J trimming: 3 bases; junction bases outside the gene matches: 6. There are 14 residues in the CDR3. Looked up from germline, CDR1 is MNHEY and CDR2 is SVGEGT. The chain's CDR3 is CASRPLGQGYEQYF. DNA for the CDR3: TGTGCCAGCAGGCCTCTGGGACAGGGCTACGAGCAGTACTTC.

This sequence joins TRBV5-1 and TRBJ2-5; D assignment may be TRBD1 or TRBD2 (5 bases each). V was clipped by 3 bases and J by 4 bases, with 22 bases between them. Looked up from germline, CDR1 is SGHRS and CDR2 is YFSETQ. The CDR3 runs to 17 residues. The CDR3 DNA reads TGCGCCAGCAGCTCAGAGCCCGGGACCCTAAGAGGAGAGACCCAGTACTTC. The encoded protein is CASSSEPGTLRGETQYF.

This chain connects TRBV28 to TRBJ2-5; 8 bases are a match to TRBD2. CDR3 length: 15 residues. CDR1 and CDR2 (germline): MDHEN, SYDVKM. V was pared by 7 bases and J by 4 bases, with 11 bases of the junction left unmatched. The CDR3 sequence: CASTSSGGGVETQYF. Written as DNA, the CDR3 is TGTGCCAGCACCTCAAGCGGGGGCGGGGTAGAGACCCAGTACTTC.

The genes are TRBV5-4 and TRBJ1-2; 9 bases fit TRBD1. Trimming removed 3 bases from V and 7 bases from J; junction bases left unmatched: 4. CDR1 and CDR2 (germline): SGHNT, YYREEE (reference sequence). The length of the CDR3 is 13 residues. CDR3 sequence: CASSWDRDSGYTF. The CDR3, as DNA: TGTGCCAGCAGCTGGGACAGGGATAGTGGCTACACCTTC.

CDR3: CASSPYLRDRLPNTEAFF. CDR3 in DNA: TGTGCCAGCAGTCCCTACCTCCGGGACAGGCTCCCGAACACTGAAGCTTTCTTT. V is TRBV27 and J is TRBJ1-1; 8 bases align to TRBD1. Germline V gene data show CDR1 as MNHEY and CDR2 as SMNVEV (reference sequence). The CDR3 has 18 amino acids. With 5 bases clipped from V and 1 base from J, the junction kept 15 bases outside the gene matches.

The rearrangement joins TRBV2 to TRBJ2-2; 8 positions agree with TRBD1. V lost 6 bases, J lost 4 bases, and 4 bases stayed unmatched. The CDR3 totals 14 residues. Germline V gives CDR1 SNHLY, CDR2 FYNNEI. CDR3 in amino acids: CASRDRDGTGELFF. CDR3 nucleotide sequence: TGTGCCAGCAGGGACAGGGATGGCACCGGGGAGCTGTTTTTT.

The chain links TRBV7-3 to TRBJ1-2, with a weak D call TRBD1 (6 bases). The V gene's germline CDR1 is SGHTA and CDR2 FQGTGA. The ends were cut back, 1 base at V and 8 bases at J, with 11 bases in the middle. This CDR3 is 13 amino acids long. CDR3 sequence: CASSLIGGEGYTF. The CDR3 coding sequence is TGTGCCAGCAGCTTAATCGGGGGCGAAGGCTACACCTTC.